These T cell receptor beta chains were read from a single sample in a study of blood T cells in healthy people across ages. TCRdb itself ran the 5' RACE reads through MiXCR, one entry per CDR3 protein. This sample carries hundreds of thousands of distinct CDR3 sequences, less than 70% of them seen once, and the ten largest clones take approximately 41%. The sequenced material came from blood. The receptors derive from a man older than 75 in good health. The CDR3 runs from the conserved cysteine through the conserved F or W. The D gene is left open where the match is weak. Only some rows state a clone size, as once, few, many or a class for expanded clones.

V gene	clone size	D gene	J gene	CDR3 protein	CDR3 DNA
TRBV3-1	.	.	TRBJ1-1	CASSRDGYTEAFF	TGTGCCAGCAGCCGAGACGGCTACACTGAAGCTTTCTTT
TRBV6-4	.	TRBD2	TRBJ2-1	CASSDSGLAGKHEQFF	TGTGCCAGCAGTGACTCGGGACTAGCGGGAAAGCATGAGCAGTTCTTC
TRBV30	.	TRBD2	TRBJ2-6	CAGKTSAAFSGANVLTF	TGTGCAGGGAAGACTAGCGCGGCTTTCTCTGGGGCCAACGTCCTGACTTTC
TRBV20-1	few	TRBD1	TRBJ1-2	CSARDRTGFGYTF	TGCAGTGCTAGAGATAGGACAGGGTTTGGCTACACCTTC
TRBV5-6	.	.	TRBJ2-1	CASSPLLGRPYNEQFF	TGTGCCAGCAGCCCCTTGCTGGGCCGTCCCTACAATGAGCAGTTCTTC
TRBV29-1	.	.	TRBJ1-4	CSALNLANEKLFF	TGCAGCGCCTTAAACCTGGCTAATGAAAAACTGTTTTTT
TRBV9	.	.	TRBJ2-5	CASSVGSGGEETQYF	TGTGCCAGCAGCGTAGGTAGCGGAGGTGAGGAGACCCAGTACTTC
TRBV20-1	.	.	TRBJ2-7	CSAFLAKEQYF	TGCAGTGCTTTCTTAGCGAAGGAGCAGTACTTC
TRBV7-9	.	.	TRBJ2-5	CASSAGDVVYNGQYF	TGTGCCAGCAGCGCTGGGGATGTCGTATACAATGGGCAGTACTTC
TRBV5-1	.	.	TRBJ2-1	CASSWAGLSYNEQFF	TGCGCCAGCAGCTGGGCAGGCCTCTCCTACAATGAGCAGTTCTTC
TRBV3-1	once	TRBD1	TRBJ1-2	CASSPHRGSGYTF	TGTGCCAGCAGCCCCCACAGGGGTTCTGGCTACACCTTC
TRBV2	.	.	TRBJ1-2	CASSELWGDNYYGYTF	TGTGCCAGCAGTGAACTCTGGGGGGACAACTACTATGGCTACACCTTC
TRBV12-3/TRBV12-4	.	.	TRBJ2-3	CATKLGGAPTDTQYF	TGTGCCACCAAGTTGGGCGGGGCCCCCACAGATACGCAGTATTTT
TRBV4-2	.	TRBD2	TRBJ2-7	CASSPSKGSGSYEQYF	TGTGCCAGCAGCCCCTCCAAAGGTAGCGGGAGTTACGAGCAGTACTTC
TRBV23-1	.	TRBD2	TRBJ2-1	CASSHRRTAGTSGLPYNEQFF	TGCGCCAGCAGTCATCGGCGGACAGCCGGGACTAGCGGGCTCCCCTACAATGAGCAGTTCTTC
TRBV29-1	.	TRBD2	TRBJ2-1	CSAEREGPNEQFF	TGCAGCGCCGAGCGGGAGGGCCCCAATGAGCAGTTCTTC
TRBV9	.	.	TRBJ2-1	CASSVGASYNEQFF	TGTGCCAGCAGCGTAGGGGCGTCCTACAATGAGCAGTTCTTC
TRBV2	.	TRBD2	TRBJ2-7	CASSEGLGVAGKGNEQYF	TGTGCCAGCAGTGAAGGTCTTGGGGTAGCGGGGAAGGGGAACGAGCAGTACTTC
TRBV21-1	.	.	TRBJ2-7	CASSKKKGQGAYEQYF	TGTGCCAGCAGCAAAAAAAAGGGACAGGGGGCCTACGAGCAGTACTTC
TRBV4-1	.	TRBD2	TRBJ2-7	CASSQEGSGSPRSYEQYF	TGCGCCAGCAGCCAAGAGGGTAGCGGGAGCCCGCGATCCTACGAGCAGTACTTC
TRBV7-2	.	.	TRBJ2-3	CASSLAAGTVRSTDTQYF	TGTGCCAGCAGCTTAGCTGCCGGGACGGTTCGTAGCACAGATACGCAGTATTTT
TRBV28	.	.	TRBJ2-3	CASSTLRGQHRYAYF	TGTGCCAGCAGTACGTTGCGGGGCCAGCACAGATACGCGTATTTT
TRBV2	.	.	TRBJ2-3	CASSEWGAGTDTQYF	TGTGCCAGCAGTGAATGGGGGGCCGGCACAGATACGCAGTATTTT
TRBV7-6	.	.	TRBJ2-3	CASSLLGTSTDTQYF	TGTGCCAGCAGCTTATTAGGGACTAGCACAGATACGCAGTATTTT
TRBV5-1	.	TRBD1	TRBJ2-7	CASSVLEGADEQYF	TGCGCCAGCAGCGTCCTCGAGGGGGCCGACGAGCAGTACTTC
TRBV20-1	.	.	TRBJ2-7	CSARDSLVGEQYF	TGCAGTGCTAGAGATAGTTTAGTTGGCGAGCAGTACTTC
TRBV21-1	.	.	TRBJ1-1	CASTRDSMNTEAFF	TGTGCCAGCACTAGGGACAGCATGAACACTGAAGCTTTCTTT
TRBV11-2	.	TRBD2	TRBJ2-1	CASTLEGGRENEQFF	TGTGCCAGCACCTTAGAGGGCGGGAGGGAAAATGAGCAGTTCTTC
TRBV28	.	.	TRBJ1-2	CASSPNPDRLRGYTF	TGTGCCAGCAGTCCCAACCCTGACAGGTTGCGCGGCTACACCTTC
TRBV30	few	.	TRBJ2-5	CAWSVISPRPETQYF	TGTGCCTGGAGTGTAATTAGCCCCCGACCGGAGACCCAGTACTTC
TRBV28	once	.	TRBJ1-6	CASSAVSGGNSPLHF	TGTGCCAGCAGTGCCGTGTCAGGCGGGAATTCACCCCTCCACTTT
TRBV7-8	.	TRBD2	TRBJ2-4	CASSSGTSGSIYIQYF	TGTGCCAGCAGCTCCGGGACTAGCGGGAGTATATACATTCAGTACTTC
TRBV7-2	once	.	TRBJ2-7	CASSFHGADYEQYF	TGTGCCAGCAGCTTTCATGGGGCGGACTACGAGCAGTACTTC
TRBV2	.	.	TRBJ2-6	CASSVARASSGANVLTF	TGTGCCAGCAGTGTAGCCCGGGCTAGTTCTGGGGCCAACGTCCTGACTTTC
TRBV5-1	.	TRBD1	TRBJ2-7	CASSLDRGRSEQYF	TGCGCCAGCAGCTTGGACAGGGGGCGCTCCGAGCAGTACTTC
TRBV12-5	.	TRBD2	TRBJ2-3	CAGGLAGDARRDAYF	TGTGCTGGTGGTTTAGCGGGAGATGCTCGAAGAGACGCGTATTTT
TRBV20-1	many	TRBD1	TRBJ2-5	CSARPAGTGGLRETQYF	TGCAGTGCTAGACCCGCCGGGACAGGGGGTTTACGAGAGACCCAGTACTTC
TRBV7-3	.	TRBD2	TRBJ2-2	CASSLNPTSGRAKGELFF	TGTGCCAGCAGCTTGAACCCCACTAGCGGGAGGGCCAAGGGGGAGCTGTTTTTT
TRBV29-1	.	.	TRBJ2-1	CSSGDQETQFF	TGCAGCTCGGGAGACCAAGAGACCCAGTTCTTC
TRBV7-3	.	TRBD2	TRBJ2-4	CASSLSPGLRLAGGQEEQYF	TGTGCCAGCAGCTTGAGCCCCGGACTCCGACTAGCGGGAGGCCAGGAGGAGCAGTACTTC
TRBV7-9	.	.	TRBJ2-5	CASSLFSRGGETQYF	TGTGCCAGCAGCTTATTTAGCAGGGGCGGAGAGACCCAGTACTTC
TRBV18	.	.	TRBJ2-7	CASSPPAGDEQYF	TGTGCCAGCTCACCACCGGCAGGGGACGAGCAGTACTTC
TRBV7-9	.	.	TRBJ1-4	CASSPGLRGEKLFF	TGTGCCAGCAGCCCCGGGCTACGCGGTGAAAAACTGTTTTTT
TRBV21-1	once	.	TRBJ1-3	CASSKDRESSGNTIYF	TGTGCCAGCAGCAAAGACAGGGAGAGCTCTGGAAACACCATATATTTT
TRBV2	.	.	TRBJ2-5	CASSVATAIQETQYF	TGTGCCAGCAGCGTAGCCACAGCGATACAAGAGACCCAGTACTTC